One sample yielded the 16 T cell receptor beta chains listed below, sequenced in a study of human T cells and chemical hapten exposure. TCRdb re-analysed the RACE reads in MiXCR, keeping a single row per CDR3 protein. The sample shows 150,000 to 200,000 distinct CDR3 sequences, 25% to 30% of them seen only once. This sample's time point: patch test 3, about 24 weeks after DPC sensitization. Treatment specified: therapeutic diphenylcyclopropenone sensitization with weekly scalp DPC. The sequences come from whole blood, collected in connection with sensitization to the hapten diphenylcyclopropenone (DPC). These receptors originate from a woman in her late teens or twenties with alopecia areata. Some clones in this sample may be carry-over from other donors' samples.

The V gene is TRBV20-1, the J gene TRBJ1-2; D is uncertain. Germline loops: CDR1 DFQATT, CDR2 SNEGSKA (reference sequence). The CDR3 sequence is 13 residues long. Trimming removed 4 bases at V and 0 bases at J, with 9 bases between. The CDR3 coding sequence is TGCAGTGCTAAGACCCTAGCTAACTATGGCTACACCTTC. The encoded protein is CSAKTLANYGYTF.

This clonotype was recorded a few times. The V call is TRBV20-1, the J call TRBJ1-4; no firm D call. The V gene lost 6 bases and the J gene lost 7 bases, with 9 bases spanning the gap. Looked up from germline, CDR1 is DFQATT and CDR2 is SNEGSKA (reference sequence). This CDR3 contains 11 residues. The CDR3, as DNA: TGCAGTGCGCGAAGGGCTGAAAAACTGTTTTTT. Translated, it gives CSARRAEKLFF.

This clonotype came up a few times. The chain has TRBV7-2 and TRBJ2-2; D is possibly TRBD2 (5 bases). Germline CDR1 and CDR2: SGHTA and FQGNSA. This CDR3 has 15 residues. The V end was cut by 3 bases, the J end by 4 bases, with 12 bases between. CDR3 region: CASSFYQRSTGELFF. The CDR3 region has the DNA TGTGCCAGCAGCTTTTACCAGCGGAGCACCGGGGAGCTGTTTTTT.

This clonotype has more than one count but fewer than ten. The gene calls are TRBV30 and TRBJ1-2; D is undetermined. CDR1 is GTSNPN, CDR2 SVGIG, per germline (reference sequence). The CDR3 loop spans 13 amino acids. Trimming removed 0 bases from V and 1 base from J, with 6 bases in between. CDR3 in DNA: TGTGCCTGGAGTGTACCGTATAACTATGGCTACACCTTC. Its translation is CAWSVPYNYGYTF.

This clonotype has more than one count but fewer than ten. The chain joins TRBV4-1 to TRBJ2-1; 11 nucleotides match TRBD1. CDR1 MGHRA and CDR2 YSYEKL come from the germline V gene. The CDR3 is made up of 15 amino acids. With V trimmed by 6 bases and J by 4 bases, 5 bases remained unmatched. The CDR3 is CASRLDRGLYNEQFF. The CDR3 region has the DNA TGCGCCAGCAGACTGGACAGGGGGCTATACAATGAGCAGTTCTTC.

The genes are TRBV20-1 and TRBJ1-2, with no clear D. Looked up from germline, CDR1 is DFQATT and CDR2 is SNEGSKA (reference sequence). Deletions cut 1 base from V and 4 bases from J, with 16 bases between. This CDR3 has 15 residues. The CDR3 sequence: CSARGVGGPCYGYTF. The DNA for the CDR3 is TGCAGTGCTAGAGGGGTAGGCGGCCCCTGCTATGGCTACACCTTC.

This clonotype was found a few times. The chain recombines TRBV28 with TRBJ2-1, with 8 bases lining up with TRBD2. Germline CDR1 and CDR2: MDHEN and SYDVKM. The CDR3 runs 15 residues. With 3 bases clipped from V and 6 bases from J, the junction kept 7 bases outside the gene matches. The CDR3 loop is CASSFRLAGINEQFF. The CDR3 bases are TGTGCCAGCAGTTTTCGGCTAGCGGGCATCAATGAGCAGTTCTTC.

This clonotype occurred a few times. The rearrangement joins TRBV27 to TRBJ1-1; D is unclear. Per the germline V gene, CDR1 is MNHEY and CDR2 is SMNVEV (reference sequence). This CDR3 is 14 amino acids long. V was pared by 2 bases and J by 5 bases, with 12 bases between. The CDR3: CASSLRWMGTEAFF. CDR3 DNA sequence: TGTGCCAGCAGTTTACGGTGGATGGGGACTGAAGCTTTCTTT.

This clonotype was counted a few times. The chain recombines TRBV20-1 with TRBJ2-7, with 11 bases that match TRBD1. From germline, CDR1 is DFQATT and CDR2 SNEGSKA (reference sequence). V was pared by 5 bases and J by 4 bases, with 4 bases of the junction left unmatched. The CDR3 is 13 residues long. CDR3 amino acids: CSAAGTGGYEQYF. DNA for the CDR3: TGCAGTGCTGCGGGGACAGGGGGATACGAGCAGTACTTC.

This clonotype appeared many times. The chain carries TRBV11-2 and TRBJ2-7, with D unclear. CDR3 length: 14 amino acids. The V gene's germline CDR1 is SGHAT and CDR2 FQNNGV. The V end lost 0 bases, the J end lost 6 bases, and 12 bases lay between the germline ends. The DNA for the CDR3 is TGTGCCAGCAGCTTAGATCGGTTGCGGTTCGAGCAGTACTTC. Protein: CASSLDRLRFEQYF. The variable domain in full, completed from reference TRBV11-2 and TRBJ2-7, reads EAGVAQSPRYKIIEKRQSVAFWCNPISGHATLYWYQQILGQGPKLLIQFQNNGVVDDSQLPKDRFSAERLKGVDSTLKIQPAKLEDSAVYLCASSLDRLRFEQYFGPGTRLTVT.

V is TRBV29-1 and J is TRBJ1-2; D perhaps matches TRBD1 (6 bases). Trimming shortened V by 0 bases and J by 8 bases, and 10 bases separated the two germline ends. The CDR3 contains 12 residues. Germline assignment: CDR1 SQVTM and CDR2 ANQGSEA. The CDR3 sequence: CSVEELGGGYTF. The CDR3 coding sequence is TGCAGCGTTGAAGAGTTGGGGGGCGGCTACACCTTC.

The rearrangement joins TRBV7-2 to TRBJ2-3; the match to TRBD2 covers 7 bases. The CDR3 has 14 residues. Germline V gene lookup returns CDR1 SGHTA and CDR2 FQGNSA. The V gene end was trimmed by 4 bases and the J gene end by 0 bases; junction bases not matched to a gene: 1. Here the CDR3 reads CASSWTRSTDTQYF. The CDR3 bases are TGTGCCAGCAGCTGGACTAGGAGCACAGATACGCAGTATTTT.

V is TRBV6-5 and J is TRBJ2-5; tentatively, D is TRBD1 (6 bases). The germline V gene encodes CDR1 MNHEY and CDR2 SVGAGI. The CDR3 spans 15 residues. Trimming removed 2 bases at V and 5 bases at J, with 15 bases between. In nucleotides, the CDR3 is TGTGCCAGCAGTTACGGTGTAGGGGGTATGGAGACCCAGTACTTC. Translation: CASSYGVGGMETQYF.

The rearrangement joins TRBV4-3 to TRBJ1-2; no firm D call. V shed 0 bases and J shed 5 bases, with 7 bases lying between them. CDR3 size: 13 residues. Germline loops: CDR1 LGHNA, CDR2 YSLEER. The CDR3 DNA sequence: TGCGCCAGCAGCCAAGATATAGGTTATGGCTACACCTTC. This sequence encodes CASSQDIGYGYTF.

This clonotype was detected a few times. This chain joins TRBV29-1 and TRBJ1-4; no definite D call. Germline V lookup: CDR1 SQVTM, CDR2 ANQGSEA. Trimming removed 7 bases at V and 8 bases at J, with 14 bases between. The CDR3 length is 12 residues. The CDR3 sequence is CSAGSGGEKLFF. CDR3 bases: TGCAGCGCCGGGTCTGGTGGGGAAAAACTGTTTTTT.

In nucleotides, the CDR3 is TGTGCCAGCAGCTTAGCAATGTCTGGAAACACCATATATTTT. It encodes CASSLAMSGNTIYF. V is TRBV7-2 and J is TRBJ1-3; D call uncertain. The CDR3 covers 14 residues. From germline, CDR1 is SGHTA and CDR2 FQGNSA. V was trimmed by 0 bases and J by 1 base, leaving 4 bases between them.